The source of this T cell receptor (beta chain) is a study of graft-versus-host responses after intestinal transplantation (dated by TCRdb to the early 2020s). With regard to the full study: Multivisceral, liver-intestinal, or isolated intestinal transplants were received by the recipients. Of the roughly 24 intestinal transplant recipients enrolled in the cohort, one of whom was a retransplant, a few patients without pretransplant specimens were excluded. After intestinal transplantation, graft-versus-host and host-versus-graft alloreactive T cell clones were followed in the graft, circulation and bone marrow using bulk TCR-beta CDR3 sequencing. Samples from a few later patients were sequenced in-house on an Illumina MiSeq with MiXCR processing rather than by the commercial service. Donor T cell macrochimerism was defined as a peak of at least 4% donor T cells among recipient peripheral blood mononuclear cells. Alloreactive clones were identified by sequencing pre-transplant mixed lymphocyte reaction products and comparing these products with unstimulated pre-transplant donor and recipient T cells. All recipients received anti-thymocyte globulin induction followed by maintenance tacrolimus and steroids for approximately 3 years. Points the paper makes about the study in general: GvH clones were detected in recipient bone marrow, and some of these GvH clones were observed earlier in ileal mucosa or blood, consistent with an intestinal mucosal origin. Early after transplant, peak levels of circulating GvH clones were associated with declines in HvG clones. Conclusions were limited by the relatively low number and heterogeneity of intestinal transplant patients. Patients with donor T cell macrochimerism had high GvH to HvG T cell clonal ratios in their allografts.

The time point label on this specimen signifies: cells obtained before transplantation from donor or recipient. In mixed lymphocyte reactions, some 200,000 CFSE-labeled pre-transplant responders were plated with some 200,000 irradiated violet-dye-labeled stimulators and cultured for 6 days. After the mixed lymphocyte reaction, proliferating CD3+CD4+CFSE-low and CD3+CD8+CFSE-low responder cells were FACS-sorted on a BD Influx sorter. The library was obtained by the immunoSEQ multiplex PCR assay. For most patients, genomic DNA was isolated with the Qiagen DNeasy Blood and Tissue Kit and shipped frozen to Adaptive Biotechnologies for TCR sequencing. For most patients, genomic DNA was subjected to high-throughput TCR-beta CDR3 sequencing by Adaptive Biotechnologies. In the paper's pipeline: Adaptive's ImmunoSEQ software supplied the TCR sequencing data for 18 patients, while MiXCR and VDJtools were used to process a few other patients. To correct CD4 versus CD8 sorting errors, any sequence found in both subsets at a frequency ratio below 5:1 was removed. CDR3 nucleotide sequences shared between donor and recipient were removed because their origin could not be assigned. Alloreactive clones required at least 2-fold expansion over unstimulated cells and minimum CFSE-low frequency of 0.002% (template counts) or 0.001% (read counts). A clone was considered mappable if detected in the sequenced pre-transplant spleen, lymph node, or MLR CFSE-low populations of the donor or recipient. The cumulative frequency of alloreactive clones was calculated as a percentage of all sequences, weighted by copy number. TCRdb mirrors the immuneACCESS table, restricted to in-frame sequences. Some clones are absent from its copies; in checked studies, under half trace to an unresolved V gene, and the reason for the others is unknown. V, J and clone size derive from that table, while D and trimming were established from the DNA sequence. Across this sample there are roughly 10,000 clones, with roughly 32% seen only once. Approximately 5% of the sample rests with the top ten.

On this clone itself: No base-level quality is on record; no much larger clone is a single base apart.

CDR1 is given as MDHEN and CDR2 as SYDVKM, both from the germline V gene. The CDR3, from cysteine to phenylalanine, totals 12 residues. CDR3 DNA only is kept here, 36 bases in frame from base 1. Sequencing used alloreactive CD4+ T cells from a mixed lymphocyte reaction culture, obtained before transplantation. This specimen's cell subset or site label, interpreted: CFSE-low proliferating T cells sorted from approximately six-day pre-transplant mixed lymphocyte reaction (GvH or HvG direction). This clonotype was sampled from a human patient who was an organ donor for intestinal transplantation. The chain employs TRBV28 and TRBJ2-7; 9 nucleotides in the junction match TRBD1. The nucleotide sequence reads TGTGGGACGGGACAGGGTACCTACGAGCAGTACTTC. The resulting protein is CGTGQGTYEQYF. Joined to the reference TRBV28 and TRBJ2-7 proteins, this CDR3 gives the full variable domain: DVKVTQSSRYLVKRTGEKVFLECVQDMDHENMFWYRQDPGLGLRLIYFSYDVKMKEKGDIPEGYSVSREKKERFSLILESASTNQTSMYLCGTGQGTYEQYFGPGTRLTVT.